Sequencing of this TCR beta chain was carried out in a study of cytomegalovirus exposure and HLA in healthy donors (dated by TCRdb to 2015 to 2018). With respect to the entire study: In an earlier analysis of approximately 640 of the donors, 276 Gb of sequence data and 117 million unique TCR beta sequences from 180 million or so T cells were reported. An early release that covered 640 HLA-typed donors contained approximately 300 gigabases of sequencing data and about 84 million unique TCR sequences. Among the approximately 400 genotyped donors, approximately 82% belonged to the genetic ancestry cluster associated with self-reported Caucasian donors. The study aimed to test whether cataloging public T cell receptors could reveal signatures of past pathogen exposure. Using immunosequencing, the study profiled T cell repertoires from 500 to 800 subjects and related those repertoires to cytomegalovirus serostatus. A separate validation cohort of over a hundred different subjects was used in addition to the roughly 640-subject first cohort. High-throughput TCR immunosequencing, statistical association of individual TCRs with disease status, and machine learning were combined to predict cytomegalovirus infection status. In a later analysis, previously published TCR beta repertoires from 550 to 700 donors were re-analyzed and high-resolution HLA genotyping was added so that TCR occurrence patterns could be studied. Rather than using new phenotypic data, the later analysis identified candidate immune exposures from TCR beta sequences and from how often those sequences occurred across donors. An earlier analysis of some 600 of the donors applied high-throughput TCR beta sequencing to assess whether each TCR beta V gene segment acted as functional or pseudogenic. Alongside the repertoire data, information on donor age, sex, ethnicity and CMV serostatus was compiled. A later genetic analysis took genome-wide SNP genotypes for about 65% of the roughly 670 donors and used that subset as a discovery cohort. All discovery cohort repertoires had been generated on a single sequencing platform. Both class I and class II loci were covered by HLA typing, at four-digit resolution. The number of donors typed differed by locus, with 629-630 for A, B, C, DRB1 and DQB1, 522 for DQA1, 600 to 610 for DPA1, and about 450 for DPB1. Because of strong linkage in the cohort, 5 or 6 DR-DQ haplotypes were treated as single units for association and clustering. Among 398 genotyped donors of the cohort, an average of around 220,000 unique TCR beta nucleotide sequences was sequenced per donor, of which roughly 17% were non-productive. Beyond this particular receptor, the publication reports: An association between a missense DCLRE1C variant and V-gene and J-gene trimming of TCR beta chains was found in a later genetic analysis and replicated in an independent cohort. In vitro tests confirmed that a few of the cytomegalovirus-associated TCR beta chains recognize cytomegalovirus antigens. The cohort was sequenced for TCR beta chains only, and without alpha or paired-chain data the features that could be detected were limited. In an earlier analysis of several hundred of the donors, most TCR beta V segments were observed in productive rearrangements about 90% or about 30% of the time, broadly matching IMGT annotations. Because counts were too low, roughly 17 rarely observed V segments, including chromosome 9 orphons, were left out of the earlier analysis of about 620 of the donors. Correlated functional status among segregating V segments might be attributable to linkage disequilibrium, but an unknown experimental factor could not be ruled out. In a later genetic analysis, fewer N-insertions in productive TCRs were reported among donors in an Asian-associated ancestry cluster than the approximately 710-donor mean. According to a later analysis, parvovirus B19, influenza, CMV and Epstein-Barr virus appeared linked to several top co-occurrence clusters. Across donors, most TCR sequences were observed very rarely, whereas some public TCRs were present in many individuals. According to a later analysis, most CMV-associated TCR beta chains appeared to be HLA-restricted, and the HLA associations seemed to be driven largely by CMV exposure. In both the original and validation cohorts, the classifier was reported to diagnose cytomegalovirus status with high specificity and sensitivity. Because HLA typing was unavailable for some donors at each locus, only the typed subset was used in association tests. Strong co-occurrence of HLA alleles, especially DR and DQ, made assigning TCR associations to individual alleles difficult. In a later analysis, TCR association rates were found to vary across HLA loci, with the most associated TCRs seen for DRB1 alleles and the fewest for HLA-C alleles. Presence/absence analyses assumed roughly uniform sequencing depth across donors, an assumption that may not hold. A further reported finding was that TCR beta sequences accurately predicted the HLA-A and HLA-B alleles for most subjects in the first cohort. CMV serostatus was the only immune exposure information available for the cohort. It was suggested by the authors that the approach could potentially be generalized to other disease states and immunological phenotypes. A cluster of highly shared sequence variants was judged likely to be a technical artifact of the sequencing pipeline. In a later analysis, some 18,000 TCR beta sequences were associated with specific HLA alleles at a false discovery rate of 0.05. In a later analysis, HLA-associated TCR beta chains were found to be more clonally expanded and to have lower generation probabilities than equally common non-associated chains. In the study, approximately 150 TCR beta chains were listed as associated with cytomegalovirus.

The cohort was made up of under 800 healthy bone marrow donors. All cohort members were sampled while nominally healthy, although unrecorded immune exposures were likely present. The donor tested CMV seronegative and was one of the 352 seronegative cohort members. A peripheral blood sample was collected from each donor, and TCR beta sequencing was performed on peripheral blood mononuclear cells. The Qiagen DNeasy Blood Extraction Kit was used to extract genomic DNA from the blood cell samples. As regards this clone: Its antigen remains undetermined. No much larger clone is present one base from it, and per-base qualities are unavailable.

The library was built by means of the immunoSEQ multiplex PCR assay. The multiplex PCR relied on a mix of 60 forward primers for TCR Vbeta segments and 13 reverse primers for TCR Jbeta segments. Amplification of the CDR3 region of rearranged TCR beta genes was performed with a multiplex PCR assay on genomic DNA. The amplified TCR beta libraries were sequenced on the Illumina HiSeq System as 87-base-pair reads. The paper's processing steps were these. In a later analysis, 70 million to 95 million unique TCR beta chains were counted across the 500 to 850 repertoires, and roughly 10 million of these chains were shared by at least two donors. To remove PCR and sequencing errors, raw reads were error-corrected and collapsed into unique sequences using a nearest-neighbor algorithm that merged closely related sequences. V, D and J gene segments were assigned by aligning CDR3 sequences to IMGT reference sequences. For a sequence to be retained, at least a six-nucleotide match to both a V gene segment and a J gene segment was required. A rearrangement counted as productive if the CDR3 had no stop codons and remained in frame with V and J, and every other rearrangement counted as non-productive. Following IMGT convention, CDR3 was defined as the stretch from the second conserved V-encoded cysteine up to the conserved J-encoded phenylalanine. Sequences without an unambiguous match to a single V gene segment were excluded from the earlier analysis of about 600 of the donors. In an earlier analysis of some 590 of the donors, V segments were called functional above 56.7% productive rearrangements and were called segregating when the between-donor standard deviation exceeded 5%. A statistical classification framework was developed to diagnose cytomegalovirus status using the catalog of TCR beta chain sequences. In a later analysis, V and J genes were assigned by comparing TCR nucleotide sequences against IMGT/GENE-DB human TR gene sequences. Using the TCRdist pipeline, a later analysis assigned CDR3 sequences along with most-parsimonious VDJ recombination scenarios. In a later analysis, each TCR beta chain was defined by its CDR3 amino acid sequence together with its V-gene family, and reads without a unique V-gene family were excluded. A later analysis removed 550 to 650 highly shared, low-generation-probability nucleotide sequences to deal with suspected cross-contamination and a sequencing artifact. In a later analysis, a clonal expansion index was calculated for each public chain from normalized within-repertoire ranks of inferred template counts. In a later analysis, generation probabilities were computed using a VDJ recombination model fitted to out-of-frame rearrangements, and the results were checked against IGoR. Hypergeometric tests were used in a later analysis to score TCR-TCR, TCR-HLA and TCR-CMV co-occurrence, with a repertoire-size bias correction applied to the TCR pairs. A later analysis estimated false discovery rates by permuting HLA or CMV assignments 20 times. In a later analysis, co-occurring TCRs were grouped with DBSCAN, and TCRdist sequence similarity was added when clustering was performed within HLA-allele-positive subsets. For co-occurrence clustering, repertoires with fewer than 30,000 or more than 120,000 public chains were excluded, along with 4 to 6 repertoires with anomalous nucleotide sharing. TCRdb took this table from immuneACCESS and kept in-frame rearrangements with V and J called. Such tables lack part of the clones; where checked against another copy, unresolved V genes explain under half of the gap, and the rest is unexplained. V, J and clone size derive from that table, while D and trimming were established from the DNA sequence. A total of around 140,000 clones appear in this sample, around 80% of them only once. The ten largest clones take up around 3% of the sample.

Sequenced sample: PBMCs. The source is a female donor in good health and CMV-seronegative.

The DNA reads as follows: TGTGCCAGCAGTCTAATAGGGGGACAGTATGGCTACACCTTC. Translated, it gives CASSLIGGQYGYTF. This sequence uses TRBV27 and TRBJ1-2; a stretch of 7 junction bases matches TRBD1. V lost 5 bases and J lost 5 bases, and the count of bases not matched to a germline gene is 8. The CDR3 covers 14 residues, taking in both the cysteine and the phenylalanine. The retained sequence is limited to the CDR3, 42 bases, with the frame set at the first base. Sequences MNHEY (CDR1) and SMNVEV (CDR2) are obtained from the germline V gene (reference sequence).